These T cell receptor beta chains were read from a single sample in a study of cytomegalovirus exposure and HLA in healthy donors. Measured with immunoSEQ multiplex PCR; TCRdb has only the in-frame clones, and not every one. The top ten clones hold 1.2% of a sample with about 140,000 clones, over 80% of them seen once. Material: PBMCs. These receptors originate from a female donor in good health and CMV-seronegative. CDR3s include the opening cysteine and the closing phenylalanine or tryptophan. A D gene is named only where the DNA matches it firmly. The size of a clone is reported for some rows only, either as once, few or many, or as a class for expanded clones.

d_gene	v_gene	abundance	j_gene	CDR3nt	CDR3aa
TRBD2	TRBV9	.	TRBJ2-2	TGTGCCAGCAGCGCCGGGACTAGCACCGGGGAGCTGTTTTTT	CASSAGTSTGELFF
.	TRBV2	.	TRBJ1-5	TGTGCCAGCAGTGATATAGGCGGTCTCAATCAGCCCCAGCATTTT	CASSDIGGLNQPQHF
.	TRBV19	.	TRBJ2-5	TGTGCCAGTAGTATCCGGTTGGGTGCGGGGGAGACCCAGTACTTC	CASSIRLGAGETQYF
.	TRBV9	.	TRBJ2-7	TGTGCCAGCAGCGCTGGGACTGGTACCTACGAGCAGTACTTC	CASSAGTGTYEQYF
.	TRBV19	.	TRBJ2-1	TGTGCCAGTGGGACTGACTACAATGAGCAGTTCTTC	CASGTDYNEQFF
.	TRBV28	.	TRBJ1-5	TGTGCCAGCAGTTTATTTGCCCCGAGGGACAATCAGCCCCAGCATTTT	CASSLFAPRDNQPQHF
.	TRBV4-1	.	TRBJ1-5	TGCGCCAGCAGCTTGGACATTAGCAATCAGCCCCAGCATTTT	CASSLDISNQPQHF
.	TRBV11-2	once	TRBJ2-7	TGTGCCAGCAGGACGCAGGGATCTTCCTACGAGCAGTACTTC	CASRTQGSSYEQYF
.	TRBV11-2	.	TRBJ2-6	TGTGCCAGCACCCAACAGGGCTCTGGGGCCAACGTCCTGACTTTC	CASTQQGSGANVLTF
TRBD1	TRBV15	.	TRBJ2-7	TGTGCCACCAGCAGGCGGGCAGGGGGCTCACACGAGCAGTACTTC	CATSRRAGGSHEQYF
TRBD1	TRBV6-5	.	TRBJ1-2	TGTGCCAGCAGACCCGACAGGGGAAGCTATGGCTACACCTTC	CASRPDRGSYGYTF